A selection of T cell receptor beta chains follows, all from one sample in a study of cytomegalovirus exposure and HLA in healthy donors. The repertoire was sequenced with immunoSEQ multiplex PCR; TCRdb's copy has only in-frame clones and lacks some. The data show about 110,000 clones, with about 71% seen just once and about 0.8% held by the top ten. Sequenced input: PBMCs. The receptor source for this set is a boy between 5 and 17 years old in good health and CMV-seronegative. The CDR3 runs from the conserved cysteine through the conserved F or W. Each record gives: clone size, D gene, V gene, J gene, CDR3 protein, CDR3 DNA. D genes are given only for firm matches. The size of a clone is reported for some rows only, either as once, few or many, or as a class for expanded clones.

clone_size: .
d_call: .
v_call: TRBV5-4
j_call: TRBJ1-2
cdr3_aa: CASSGTGQGNYGYTF
cdr3_nt: TGTGCCAGCAGCGGCACGGGTCAGGGAAACTATGGCTACACCTTC

clone_size: .
d_call: .
v_call: TRBV28
j_call: TRBJ1-3
cdr3_aa: CASSRDSRSGNTIYF
cdr3_nt: TGTGCCAGCAGCCGGGACTCCCGATCTGGAAACACCATATATTTT

clone_size: .
d_call: .
v_call: TRBV29-1
j_call: TRBJ2-1
cdr3_aa: CSVAPRLAYEQFF
cdr3_nt: TGCAGCGTCGCGCCGAGACTTGCGTATGAGCAGTTCTTC

clone_size: once
d_call: TRBD1
v_call: TRBV6-6
j_call: TRBJ1-2
cdr3_aa: CASSSRQGGYGYTF
cdr3_nt: TGTGCCAGCAGTTCTCGACAGGGCGGGTATGGCTACACCTTC

clone_size: .
d_call: .
v_call: TRBV5-4
j_call: TRBJ1-6
cdr3_aa: CASRKAGVGSPLHF
cdr3_nt: TGTGCCAGCAGGAAGGCAGGGGTAGGTTCACCCCTCCACTTT

clone_size: .
d_call: TRBD1
v_call: TRBV7-9
j_call: TRBJ1-2
cdr3_aa: CASSLGQGGDYGYTF
cdr3_nt: TGTGCCAGCAGCTTAGGACAGGGAGGCGACTATGGCTACACCTTC

clone_size: .
d_call: TRBD1
v_call: TRBV13
j_call: TRBJ1-1
cdr3_aa: CASSSGTVGEAFF
cdr3_nt: TGTGCCAGCAGCTCGGGGACAGTGGGTGAAGCTTTCTTT

clone_size: .
d_call: .
v_call: TRBV9
j_call: TRBJ1-1
cdr3_aa: CASSGGDSNTEAFF
cdr3_nt: TGTGCCAGCAGCGGGGGGGACTCAAACACTGAAGCTTTCTTT

clone_size: .
d_call: .
v_call: TRBV4-1
j_call: TRBJ2-2
cdr3_aa: CASSQGIPAGRTGELFF
cdr3_nt: TGCGCCAGCAGCCAAGGAATACCAGCAGGGCGAACCGGGGAGCTGTTTTTT

clone_size: .
d_call: .
v_call: TRBV19
j_call: TRBJ1-1
cdr3_aa: CASSKRRGNTEAFF
cdr3_nt: TGTGCCAGTAGTAAAAGAAGGGGTAACACTGAAGCTTTCTTT

clone_size: few
d_call: .
v_call: TRBV5-6
j_call: TRBJ1-1
cdr3_aa: CASSSTYEAFF
cdr3_nt: TGTGCCAGCAGCTCCACCTATGAAGCTTTCTTT

clone_size: .
d_call: TRBD2
v_call: TRBV6-1
j_call: TRBJ2-1
cdr3_aa: CASILSGDSYNEQFF
cdr3_nt: TGTGCCAGCATCCTTAGCGGGGACTCCTACAATGAGCAGTTCTTC

clone_size: .
d_call: .
v_call: TRBV5-1
j_call: TRBJ2-7
cdr3_aa: CASSLADSLTYEQYF
cdr3_nt: TGCGCCAGCAGCTTGGCGGACAGCCTTACCTACGAGCAGTACTTC

clone_size: few
d_call: .
v_call: TRBV2
j_call: TRBJ1-5
cdr3_aa: CASSERGRDGGQPQHF
cdr3_nt: TGTGCCAGCAGTGAAAGGGGACGAGACGGGGGGCAGCCCCAGCATTTT

clone_size: .
d_call: .
v_call: TRBV30
j_call: TRBJ1-4
cdr3_aa: CARSRGVGEKLFF
cdr3_nt: TGTGCCCGGAGTCGGGGGGTTGGAGAAAAACTGTTTTTT

clone_size: .
d_call: TRBD2
v_call: TRBV2
j_call: TRBJ2-1
cdr3_aa: CASRPGLAVYNEQFF
cdr3_nt: TGTGCCAGCAGGCCGGGACTAGCGGTTTACAATGAGCAGTTCTTC

clone_size: .
d_call: .
v_call: TRBV20-1
j_call: TRBJ1-2
cdr3_aa: CSAHGLRNTF
cdr3_nt: TGCAGTGCGCACGGACTTAGGAACACCTTC

clone_size: .
d_call: .
v_call: TRBV7-2
j_call: TRBJ2-5
cdr3_aa: CASSTFPKETQYF
cdr3_nt: TGTGCCAGCAGCACCTTCCCTAAAGAGACCCAGTACTTC

clone_size: .
d_call: TRBD2
v_call: TRBV5-6
j_call: TRBJ2-1
cdr3_aa: CASSPKGRAGDEQFF
cdr3_nt: TGTGCCAGCAGCCCGAAAGGGAGGGCCGGCGATGAGCAGTTCTTC

clone_size: .
d_call: TRBD1
v_call: TRBV28
j_call: TRBJ2-7
cdr3_aa: CASRGQGAGEQYF
cdr3_nt: TGTGCCAGCAGAGGACAGGGGGCAGGGGAGCAGTACTTC

clone_size: .
d_call: .
v_call: TRBV4-1
j_call: TRBJ2-5
cdr3_aa: CASSQDLRVETQYF
cdr3_nt: TGCGCCAGCAGCCAAGATCTCAGGGTGGAGACCCAGTACTTC

clone_size: .
d_call: .
v_call: TRBV11-3
j_call: TRBJ2-7
cdr3_aa: CASSLGGGAYEQYF
cdr3_nt: TGTGCCAGCAGCTTAGGAGGGGGGGCCTACGAGCAGTACTTC

clone_size: few
d_call: .
v_call: TRBV10-1
j_call: TRBJ2-5
cdr3_aa: CASSEGGTVETQYF
cdr3_nt: TGCGCCAGCAGTGAAGGCGGGACCGTGGAGACCCAGTACTTC

clone_size: .
d_call: .
v_call: TRBV19
j_call: TRBJ1-2
cdr3_aa: CASSLRTGHEGYTF
cdr3_nt: TGTGCCAGTAGTCTAAGAACAGGGCATGAGGGCTACACCTTC

clone_size: .
d_call: TRBD1
v_call: TRBV18
j_call: TRBJ2-2
cdr3_aa: CASSPSGTGGATGELFF
cdr3_nt: TGTGCCAGCTCACCGTCGGGGACAGGGGGCGCGACCGGGGAGCTGTTTTTT

clone_size: once
d_call: .
v_call: TRBV2
j_call: TRBJ1-1
cdr3_aa: CASSETSGVRAFF
cdr3_nt: TGTGCCAGCAGTGAAACATCCGGGGTTAGGGCTTTCTTT

clone_size: few
d_call: .
v_call: TRBV7-2
j_call: TRBJ2-3
cdr3_aa: CASSRDFTDTQYF
cdr3_nt: TGTGCCAGCAGCCGGGACTTCACAGATACGCAGTATTTT

clone_size: .
d_call: TRBD1
v_call: TRBV7-2
j_call: TRBJ2-5
cdr3_aa: CASSLDGTGVGETQYF
cdr3_nt: TGTGCCAGCAGCTTAGATGGGACAGGGGTTGGGGAGACCCAGTACTTC

clone_size: .
d_call: .
v_call: TRBV7-2
j_call: TRBJ2-1
cdr3_aa: CASSSQGGDENEQFF
cdr3_nt: TGTGCCAGCAGCTCCCAGGGGGGTGATGAGAATGAGCAGTTCTTC

clone_size: .
d_call: .
v_call: TRBV7-9
j_call: TRBJ2-7
cdr3_aa: CASSPAQTLNYEQYF
cdr3_nt: TGTGCCAGCAGCCCCGCCCAGACTTTAAACTACGAGCAGTACTTC

clone_size: .
d_call: .
v_call: TRBV5-1
j_call: TRBJ2-5
cdr3_aa: CASSHQGEETQYF
cdr3_nt: TGCGCCAGCAGCCATCAGGGTGAGGAGACCCAGTACTTC

clone_size: .
d_call: .
v_call: TRBV5-1
j_call: TRBJ2-5
cdr3_aa: CASSLGLGTREETQYF
cdr3_nt: TGCGCCAGCAGCTTGGGTCTGGGGACACGGGAAGAGACCCAGTACTTC

clone_size: once
d_call: .
v_call: TRBV10-1
j_call: TRBJ1-3
cdr3_aa: CASSPLGSGNTIYF
cdr3_nt: TGCGCCAGCAGCCCCCTAGGATCTGGAAACACCATATATTTT

clone_size: .
d_call: .
v_call: TRBV7-9
j_call: TRBJ2-7
cdr3_aa: CASSLPQDRAHEQYF
cdr3_nt: TGTGCCAGCAGCCTACCCCAGGACAGAGCTCACGAGCAGTACTTC

clone_size: .
d_call: .
v_call: TRBV7-9
j_call: TRBJ1-5
cdr3_aa: CASRKDSSNQPQHF
cdr3_nt: TGTGCCAGCAGAAAGGACAGCAGCAATCAGCCCCAGCATTTT

clone_size: few
d_call: TRBD2
v_call: TRBV5-4
j_call: TRBJ2-2
cdr3_aa: CASSSLAGSTGELFF
cdr3_nt: TGTGCCAGCAGCTCCCTAGCGGGGAGCACCGGGGAGCTGTTTTTT

clone_size: .
d_call: .
v_call: TRBV30
j_call: TRBJ2-5
cdr3_aa: CAWMSFIQETQYF
cdr3_nt: TGTGCCTGGATGTCGTTTATTCAAGAGACCCAGTACTTC

clone_size: few
d_call: TRBD1
v_call: TRBV20-1
j_call: TRBJ1-1
cdr3_aa: CSAIDRAEAFF
cdr3_nt: TGCAGTGCTATTGACAGGGCTGAAGCTTTCTTT

clone_size: .
d_call: TRBD1
v_call: TRBV6-1
j_call: TRBJ1-5
cdr3_aa: CASSGQGADLPQHF
cdr3_nt: TGTGCCAGCAGCGGACAGGGGGCGGACCTGCCCCAGCATTTT

clone_size: once
d_call: .
v_call: TRBV6-5
j_call: TRBJ1-4
cdr3_aa: CASSSQGRTNEKLFF
cdr3_nt: TGTGCCAGCAGTTCACAGGGCAGAACTAATGAAAAACTGTTTTTT

clone_size: .
d_call: .
v_call: TRBV19
j_call: TRBJ1-2
cdr3_aa: CASSIDLWTKDDYGYTF
cdr3_nt: TGTGCCAGTAGTATAGATCTATGGACTAAGGACGACTATGGCTACACCTTC

clone_size: .
d_call: .
v_call: TRBV30
j_call: TRBJ1-6
cdr3_aa: CAWSVRQGLGSPLHF
cdr3_nt: TGTGCCTGGAGTGTTCGGCAGGGGCTAGGGTCACCCCTCCACTTT

clone_size: .
d_call: TRBD1
v_call: TRBV30
j_call: TRBJ2-1
cdr3_aa: CACSGQGRYNEQFF
cdr3_nt: TGTGCCTGTTCAGGACAGGGGCGCTACAATGAGCAGTTCTTC

clone_size: .
d_call: .
v_call: TRBV9
j_call: TRBJ2-1
cdr3_aa: CASSVVGGNFYNEQFF
cdr3_nt: TGTGCCAGCAGCGTAGTTGGCGGGAATTTTTACAATGAGCAGTTCTTC

clone_size: .
d_call: .
v_call: TRBV7-9
j_call: TRBJ1-2
cdr3_aa: CASSSEVDNYGYTF
cdr3_nt: TGTGCCAGCAGCTCGGAGGTGGATAACTATGGCTACACCTTC

clone_size: .
d_call: .
v_call: TRBV9
j_call: TRBJ1-1
cdr3_aa: CASSVEKGLNTEAFF
cdr3_nt: TGTGCCAGCAGCGTAGAAAAGGGGTTGAACACTGAAGCTTTCTTT

clone_size: .
d_call: TRBD1
v_call: TRBV4-3
j_call: TRBJ2-5
cdr3_aa: CASSQTGARETQYF
cdr3_nt: TGCGCCAGCAGCCAGACAGGGGCCCGGGAGACCCAGTACTTC

clone_size: .
d_call: .
v_call: TRBV7-9
j_call: TRBJ1-2
cdr3_aa: CASSLASARGPHGYTF
cdr3_nt: TGTGCCAGCAGCTTAGCGTCGGCCAGGGGTCCTCATGGCTACACCTTC

clone_size: .
d_call: .
v_call: TRBV5-6
j_call: TRBJ1-6
cdr3_aa: CASSIQGVGSPLHF
cdr3_nt: TGTGCCAGCAGCATACAGGGAGTAGGGTCACCCCTCCACTTT

clone_size: .
d_call: TRBD1
v_call: TRBV28
j_call: TRBJ1-2
cdr3_aa: CASSTGASWGYTF
cdr3_nt: TGTGCCAGCAGTACAGGGGCCTCGTGGGGCTACACCTTC

clone_size: .
d_call: .
v_call: TRBV25-1
j_call: TRBJ1-1
cdr3_aa: CASSETTGWGTEAFF
cdr3_nt: TGTGCCAGCAGTGAAACCACAGGGTGGGGGACTGAAGCTTTCTTT

clone_size: .
d_call: .
v_call: TRBV5-4
j_call: TRBJ2-7
cdr3_aa: CASSLEGSGGPTF
cdr3_nt: TGTGCCAGCAGCTTAGAAGGATCCGGCGGGCCCACGTTC

clone_size: .
d_call: .
v_call: TRBV6-1
j_call: TRBJ2-5
cdr3_aa: CASSRTLQETQYF
cdr3_nt: TGTGCCAGCTCAAGGACTCTCCAAGAGACCCAGTACTTC

clone_size: .
d_call: .
v_call: TRBV30
j_call: TRBJ1-1
cdr3_aa: CAWSVSRRGTEAFF
cdr3_nt: TGTGCCTGGAGTGTTTCGAGGAGGGGCACTGAAGCTTTCTTT

clone_size: once
d_call: .
v_call: TRBV29-1
j_call: TRBJ2-5
cdr3_aa: CSVMRDRQETQYF
cdr3_nt: TGCAGCGTTATGCGCGACAGGCAAGAGACCCAGTACTTC